This entry lists 7 T cell receptor beta chains sequenced from one sample in a study of tumor-infiltrating lymphocytes in primary liver carcinoma. Researchers generated TCR beta cDNA from around 0.55 ug of total RNA, relying on a constant-region primer. ARM-PCR, slightly modified, supplied the TCR beta libraries through three nested multiplex PCR rounds. PCR rounds one and two used TRBV1-TRBV30 forward primers with a C-beta reverse primer for 10 cycles each. TCRdb re-called the multiplex PCR reads with MiXCR, one entry per CDR3 protein. In the table there are 180,000 or so distinct CDR3 sequences, 50% to 75% of which are singletons. RNA isolated from unsorted whole blood supplied the blood RNA, with germline DNA also extracted. The sequencing sample was made of peripheral blood. The receptors derive from a man in his forties with primary liver carcinoma and hepatitis B virus infection.

This clonotype was detected a few times. This chain uses TRBV5-4 with TRBJ2-1; 7 bases agree with TRBD2. The CDR3 covers 14 residues. Germline lookup yields CDR1 SGHNT and CDR2 YYREEE (reference sequence). J lost 1 base, V lost 5 bases, and 3 bases had no gene match. CDR3 protein: CASRHGRSYNEQFF. The CDR3 bases are TGTGCCAGCAGGCACGGGAGGTCCTACAATGAGCAGTTCTTC.

This clonotype was observed once. This CDR3 fails to terminate in the conserved phenylalanine or tryptophan, so it likely reflects a read error. The rearrangement links TRBV11-2 to TRBJ2-7, with a weak D call TRBD2 (5 bases). The ends were cut back, 7 bases at V and 5 bases at J, with 15 bases in the middle. Looked up from germline, CDR1 is SGHAT and CDR2 is FQNNGV. This CDR3 spans 13 amino acids. DNA for the CDR3: TGTGCCAGCAACCTTCTAGCCGGCAACGAGCAGTACTTA. Translated: CASNLLAGNEQYL.

This clonotype was seen more than once but under ten times. This chain connects TRBV4-1 to TRBJ2-6; no clear D gene. V lost 2 bases, J lost 0 bases, and 11 bases lay in between. Germline V lookup: CDR1 MGHRA, CDR2 YSYEKL. The CDR3 totals 17 residues. The CDR3 is CASSQPPRNSGANVLTF. CDR3 sequence (DNA): TGCGCCAGCAGCCAACCCCCCCGGAACTCTGGGGCCAACGTCCTGACTTTC.

Of note for this clonotype: A much larger clone is a single base away; this may be a read error. The CDR3, as DNA: TGCAGCGTTGATGATCAGGGCGGCTCCTACGAGCAGTACTTC. This encodes CSVDDQGGSYEQYF. The genes are TRBV29-1 and TRBJ2-7; the D gene is possibly TRBD1 (5 bases). The CDR3 runs 14 residues. V lost 3 bases and J 0 bases, leaving 12 bases between the germline ends. CDR1 SQVTM and CDR2 ANQGSEA come from the germline V gene.

This clonotype was seen many times. The V and J genes are TRBV6-2 or TRBV6-3 and TRBJ2-3; the match to TRBD2 covers 9 bases. Germline assignment: CDR1 MNHEY and CDR2 SVGEGT. V shed 5 bases and J 0 bases; nucleotides not matched to a gene: 3. The CDR3 covers 15 residues. CDR3 sequence: CASSPGTSSTDTQYF. In DNA, the CDR3 is TGTGCCAGCAGTCCCGGGACTAGCAGCACAGATACGCAGTATTTT.

In its sample, this clonotype was seen a few times. The chain employs TRBV6-6 and TRBJ2-7, with 7 bases identical to TRBD2. Losses at the gene ends were 10 bases for V and 1 base for J; bases not matched to a gene: 10. This CDR3 spans 14 amino acids. Germline-derived CDR1 and CDR2 are MNHNY and SVGAGI (reference sequence). The CDR3 protein is CATKAGPDSYEQYF. For the CDR3, the DNA is TGTGCCACCAAAGCGGGGCCGGATTCCTACGAGCAGTACTTC.

This clonotype was counted many times. The chain links TRBV11-1 to TRBJ2-7; D unclear. From germline, CDR1 is SGHAT and CDR2 FQDESV (reference sequence). V lost 5 bases and J lost 5, with 13 bases in between. The CDR3 sequence is 13 residues long. CDR3 DNA: TGTGCCAGCAGCACCTCGGCTTGGGACGAGCAGTACTTC. It specifies CASSTSAWDEQYF. Based on the CDR3 plus reference TRBV11-1 and TRBJ2-7, the full variable domain is EAEVAQSPRYKITEKSQAVAFWCDPISGHATLYWYRQILGQGPELLVQFQDESVVDDSQLPKDRFSAERLKGVDSTLKIQPAELGDSAMYLCASSTSAWDEQYFGPGTRLTVT.